The sequence of this T cell receptor (beta chain) was determined in a study of molecular identifiers for immune sequencing clone quantification. CDR3 size: 14 residues. The V gene lost 4 bases and the J gene lost 2 bases, with 10 bases spanning the gap. Germline V gene lookup returns CDR1 MNHEY and CDR2 SVGAGI. The use of previously described methods and listed TCR primers produced the bulk TCR libraries. MiXCR was run by TCRdb on the PCR reads, yielding one entry per CDR3 protein. The data contain a few hundred thousand distinct CDR3 sequences, over 20% of them singletons. Sorting captured naive CD8 T cells as CD8+CD4-CCR7+CD45RA+. In this sample, this clonotype turned up many times.

This chain uses TRBV6-5 with TRBJ2-3, with a weak D call TRBD1 (5 bases). The TCR originated in a human donor in good health. Some libraries in this study had Jurkat cell RNA spiked in. The source material was naive CD8+ T cells from blood, with Jurkat cell RNA spiked in. Subset given: FACS-sorted CD8+CD4-CCR7+CD45RA+ naive T cells. CDR3 sequence (DNA): TGTGCCAGCAGTTTAGGACACTTCACAGATACGCAGTATTTT. Translated, it gives CASSLGHFTDTQYF.